Detailed here is one TCR beta chain. Its antigen remains unknown. The data originate from a study of T cells expressing NK-cell markers. Study background: One of the eight sequenced donors was seronegative, whereas the other seven were HCMV-seropositive.

Notes on the study in general: Top CD8+ clonotypes included the dominant CD3+CD56+NKG2C+ clonotypes in several donors. Clones of NKG2C+ T cells that had expanded were of unclear HCMV specificity.

From its re-call of the 5' RACE reads, TCRdb lists each CDR3 protein once, without DNA. The data include hundreds of thousands of distinct CDR3 sequences; the top ten clones carry 7.3%. Germline V gives CDR1 SGHVS, CDR2 FQNEAQ. The CDR3 is 13 amino acids. The sample comprised blood T cells: a sorted CD56 or NKG2C T cell subset, CD4+ or CD8+ T cells, or bulk PBMC T cells (not recorded which). This TCR came from a woman aged 18 to 69 in good health. V usage is TRBV7-8 and J usage is TRBJ2-1; no DNA is available, so the TRBD1 call from TCRdb remains unchecked. The CDR3 sequence: CASSLALPGDTFF.